This T cell receptor beta chain was obtained from a study of early T cells in non-severe SARS-CoV-2 infection. cDNA molecules, individually, were tagged with unique molecular identifiers. One entry per CDR3 protein results from TCRdb running MiXCR on the 5' RACE reads. The repertoire holds tens of thousands of distinct CDR3 sequences, with approximately 10% as singletons. The CDR3 is 14 amino acids. Deletions cut 4 bases from V and 2 bases from J, with 12 bases between. This clonotype was seen ten or more times. This chain connects TRBV12-3 or TRBV12-4 to TRBJ2-7, with D unresolved. The input for sequencing was whole blood, taken at baseline. The sequence derives from an adult who was a healthcare worker with PCR-confirmed SARS-CoV-2 infection or an uninfected control (not recorded which). CDR3 in amino acids: CASSSLTMPYEQYF. The DNA for the CDR3 is TGTGCCAGCAGTTCGCTTACTATGCCCTACGAGCAGTACTTC.